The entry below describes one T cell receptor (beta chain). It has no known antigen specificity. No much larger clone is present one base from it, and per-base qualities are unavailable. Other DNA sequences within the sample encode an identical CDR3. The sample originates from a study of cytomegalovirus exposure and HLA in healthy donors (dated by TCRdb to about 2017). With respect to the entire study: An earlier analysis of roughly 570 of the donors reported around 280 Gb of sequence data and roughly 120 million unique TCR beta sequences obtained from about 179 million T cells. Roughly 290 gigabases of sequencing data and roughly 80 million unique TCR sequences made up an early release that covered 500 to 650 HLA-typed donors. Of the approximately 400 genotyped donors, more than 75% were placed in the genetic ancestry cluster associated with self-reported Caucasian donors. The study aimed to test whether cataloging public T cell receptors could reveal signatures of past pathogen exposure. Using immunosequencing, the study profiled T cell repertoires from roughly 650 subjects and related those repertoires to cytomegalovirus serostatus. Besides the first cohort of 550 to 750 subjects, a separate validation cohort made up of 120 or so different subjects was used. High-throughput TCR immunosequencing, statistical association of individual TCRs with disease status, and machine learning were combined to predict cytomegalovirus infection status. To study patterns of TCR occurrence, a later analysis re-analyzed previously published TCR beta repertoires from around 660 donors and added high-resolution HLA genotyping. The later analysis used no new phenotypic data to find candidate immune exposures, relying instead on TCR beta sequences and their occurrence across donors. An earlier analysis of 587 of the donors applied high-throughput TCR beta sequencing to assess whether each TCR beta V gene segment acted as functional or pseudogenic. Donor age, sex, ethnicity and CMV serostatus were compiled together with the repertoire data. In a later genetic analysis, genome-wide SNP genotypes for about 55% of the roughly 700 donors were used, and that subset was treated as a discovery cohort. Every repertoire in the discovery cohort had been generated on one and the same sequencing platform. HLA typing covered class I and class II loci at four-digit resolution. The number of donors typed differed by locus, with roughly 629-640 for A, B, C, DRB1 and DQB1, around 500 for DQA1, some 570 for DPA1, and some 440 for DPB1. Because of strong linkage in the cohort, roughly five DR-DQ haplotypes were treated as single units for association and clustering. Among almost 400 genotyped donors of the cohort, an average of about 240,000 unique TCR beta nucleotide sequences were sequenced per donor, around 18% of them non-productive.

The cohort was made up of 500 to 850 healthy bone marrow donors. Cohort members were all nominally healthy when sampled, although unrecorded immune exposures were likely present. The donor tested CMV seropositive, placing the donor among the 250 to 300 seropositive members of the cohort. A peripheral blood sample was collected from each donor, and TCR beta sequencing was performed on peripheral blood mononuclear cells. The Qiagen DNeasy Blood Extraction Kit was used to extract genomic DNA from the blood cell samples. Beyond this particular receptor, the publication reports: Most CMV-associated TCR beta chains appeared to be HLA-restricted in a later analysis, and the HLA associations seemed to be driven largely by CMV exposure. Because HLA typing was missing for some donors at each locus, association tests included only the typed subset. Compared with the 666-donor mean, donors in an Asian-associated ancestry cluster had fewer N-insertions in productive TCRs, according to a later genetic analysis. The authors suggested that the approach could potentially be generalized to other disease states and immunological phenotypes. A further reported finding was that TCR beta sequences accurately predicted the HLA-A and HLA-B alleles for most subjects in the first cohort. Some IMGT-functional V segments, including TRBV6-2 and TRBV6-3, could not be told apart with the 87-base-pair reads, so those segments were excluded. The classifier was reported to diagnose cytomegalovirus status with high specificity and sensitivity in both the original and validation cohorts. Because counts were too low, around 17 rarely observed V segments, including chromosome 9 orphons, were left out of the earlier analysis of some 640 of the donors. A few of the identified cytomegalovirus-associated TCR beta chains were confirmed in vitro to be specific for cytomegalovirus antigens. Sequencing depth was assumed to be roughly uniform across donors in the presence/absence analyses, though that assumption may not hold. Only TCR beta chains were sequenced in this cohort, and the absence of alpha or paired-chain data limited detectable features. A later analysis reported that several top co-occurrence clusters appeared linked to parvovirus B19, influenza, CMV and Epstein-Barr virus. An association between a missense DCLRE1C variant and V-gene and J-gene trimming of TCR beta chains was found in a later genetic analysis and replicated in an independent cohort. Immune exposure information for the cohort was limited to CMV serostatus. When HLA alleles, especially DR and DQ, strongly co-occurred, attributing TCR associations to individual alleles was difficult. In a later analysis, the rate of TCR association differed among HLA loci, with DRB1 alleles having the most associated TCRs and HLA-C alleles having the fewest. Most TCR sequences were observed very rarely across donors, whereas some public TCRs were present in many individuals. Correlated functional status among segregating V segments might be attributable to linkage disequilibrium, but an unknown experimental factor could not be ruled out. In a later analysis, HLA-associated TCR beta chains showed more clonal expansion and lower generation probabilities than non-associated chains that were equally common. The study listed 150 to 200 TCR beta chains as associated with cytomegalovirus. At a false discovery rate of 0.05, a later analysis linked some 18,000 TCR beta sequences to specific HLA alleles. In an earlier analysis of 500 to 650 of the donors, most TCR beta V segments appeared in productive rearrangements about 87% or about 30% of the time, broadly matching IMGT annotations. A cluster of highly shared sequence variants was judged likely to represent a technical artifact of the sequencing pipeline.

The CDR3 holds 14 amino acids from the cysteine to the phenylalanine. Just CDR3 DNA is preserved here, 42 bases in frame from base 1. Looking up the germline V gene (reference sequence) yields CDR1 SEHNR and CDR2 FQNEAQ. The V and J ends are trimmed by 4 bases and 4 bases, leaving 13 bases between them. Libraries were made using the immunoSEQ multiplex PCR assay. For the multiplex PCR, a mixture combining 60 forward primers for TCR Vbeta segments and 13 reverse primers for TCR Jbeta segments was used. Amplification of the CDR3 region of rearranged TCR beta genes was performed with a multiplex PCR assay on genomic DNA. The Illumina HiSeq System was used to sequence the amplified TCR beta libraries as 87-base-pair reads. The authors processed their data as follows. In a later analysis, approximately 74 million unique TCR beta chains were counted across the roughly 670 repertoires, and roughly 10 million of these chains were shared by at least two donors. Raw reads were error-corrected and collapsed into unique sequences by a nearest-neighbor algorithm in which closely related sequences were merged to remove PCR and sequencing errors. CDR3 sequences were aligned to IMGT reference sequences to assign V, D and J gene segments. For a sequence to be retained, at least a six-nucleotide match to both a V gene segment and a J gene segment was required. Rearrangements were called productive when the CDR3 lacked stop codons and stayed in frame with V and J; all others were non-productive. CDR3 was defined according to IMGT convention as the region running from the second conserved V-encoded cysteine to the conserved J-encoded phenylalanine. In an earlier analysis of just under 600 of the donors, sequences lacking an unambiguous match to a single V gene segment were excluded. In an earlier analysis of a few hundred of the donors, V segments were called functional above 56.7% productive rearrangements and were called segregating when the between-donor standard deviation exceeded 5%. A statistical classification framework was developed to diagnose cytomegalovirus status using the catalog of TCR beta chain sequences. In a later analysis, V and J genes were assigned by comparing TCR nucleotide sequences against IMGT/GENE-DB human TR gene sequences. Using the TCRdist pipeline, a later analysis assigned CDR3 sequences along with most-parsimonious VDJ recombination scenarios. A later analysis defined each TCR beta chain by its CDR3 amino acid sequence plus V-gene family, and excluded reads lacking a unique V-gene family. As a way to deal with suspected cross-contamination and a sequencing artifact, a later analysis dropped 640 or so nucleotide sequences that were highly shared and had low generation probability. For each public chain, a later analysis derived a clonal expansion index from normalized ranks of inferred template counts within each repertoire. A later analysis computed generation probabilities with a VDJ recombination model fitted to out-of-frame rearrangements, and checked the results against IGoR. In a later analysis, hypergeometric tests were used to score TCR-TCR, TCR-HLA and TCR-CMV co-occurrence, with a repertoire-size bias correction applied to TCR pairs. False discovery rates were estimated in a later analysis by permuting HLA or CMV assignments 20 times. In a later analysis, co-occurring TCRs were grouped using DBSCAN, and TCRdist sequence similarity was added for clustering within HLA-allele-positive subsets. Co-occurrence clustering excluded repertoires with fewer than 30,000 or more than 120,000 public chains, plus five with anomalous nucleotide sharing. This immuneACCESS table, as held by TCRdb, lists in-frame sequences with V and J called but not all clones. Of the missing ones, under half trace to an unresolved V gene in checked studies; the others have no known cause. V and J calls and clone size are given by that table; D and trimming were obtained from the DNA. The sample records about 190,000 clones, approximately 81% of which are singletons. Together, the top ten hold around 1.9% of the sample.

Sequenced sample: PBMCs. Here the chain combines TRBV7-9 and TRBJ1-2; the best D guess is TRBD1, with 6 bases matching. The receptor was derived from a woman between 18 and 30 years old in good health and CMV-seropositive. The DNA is TGTGCCAGCAGCTCGAACAGGGTGAGCTATGGCTACACCTTC. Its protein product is CASSSNRVSYGYTF.